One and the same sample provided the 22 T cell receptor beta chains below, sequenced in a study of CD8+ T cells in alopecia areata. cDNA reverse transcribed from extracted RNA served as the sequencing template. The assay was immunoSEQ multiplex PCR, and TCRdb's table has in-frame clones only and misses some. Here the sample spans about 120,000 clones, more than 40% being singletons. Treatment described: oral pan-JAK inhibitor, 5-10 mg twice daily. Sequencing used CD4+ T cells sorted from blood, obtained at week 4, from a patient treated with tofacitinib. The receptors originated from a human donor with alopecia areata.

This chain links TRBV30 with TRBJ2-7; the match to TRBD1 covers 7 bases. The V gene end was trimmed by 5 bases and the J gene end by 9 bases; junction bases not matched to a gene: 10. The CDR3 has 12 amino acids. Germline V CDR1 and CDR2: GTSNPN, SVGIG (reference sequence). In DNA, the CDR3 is TGTGCCTGGGGCAGGGGGACCTCGCCGCAGTACTTC. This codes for CAWGRGTSPQYF.

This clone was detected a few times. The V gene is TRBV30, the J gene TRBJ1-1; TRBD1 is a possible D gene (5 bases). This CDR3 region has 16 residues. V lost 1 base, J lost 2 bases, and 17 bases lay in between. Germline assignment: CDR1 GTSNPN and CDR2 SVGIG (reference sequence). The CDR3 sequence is CAWSGVGNRYNTEAFF. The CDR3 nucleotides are TGTGCCTGGAGTGGGGTTGGCAACAGGTACAACACTGAAGCTTTCTTT.

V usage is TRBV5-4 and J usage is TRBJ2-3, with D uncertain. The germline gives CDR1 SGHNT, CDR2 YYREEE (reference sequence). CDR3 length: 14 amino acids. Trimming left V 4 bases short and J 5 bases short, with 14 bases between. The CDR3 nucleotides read TGTGCCAGCAGCCCTTCCACACCGGGAGATACGCAGTATTTT. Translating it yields CASSPSTPGDTQYF.

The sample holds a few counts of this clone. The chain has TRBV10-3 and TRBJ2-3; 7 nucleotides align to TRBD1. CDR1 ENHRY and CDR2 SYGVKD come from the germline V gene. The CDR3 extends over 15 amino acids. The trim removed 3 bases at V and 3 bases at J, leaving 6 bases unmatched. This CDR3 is CAISDVGRGTDTQYF. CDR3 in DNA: TGTGCCATCAGTGATGTGGGCAGGGGGACAGATACGCAGTATTTT.

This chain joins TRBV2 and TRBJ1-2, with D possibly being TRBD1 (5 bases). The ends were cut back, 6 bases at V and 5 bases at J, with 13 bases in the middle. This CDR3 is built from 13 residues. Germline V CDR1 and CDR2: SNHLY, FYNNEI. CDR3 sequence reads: CASSSLGPYGYTF. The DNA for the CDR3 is TGTGCCAGCAGCAGCTTGGGACCATATGGCTACACCTTC.

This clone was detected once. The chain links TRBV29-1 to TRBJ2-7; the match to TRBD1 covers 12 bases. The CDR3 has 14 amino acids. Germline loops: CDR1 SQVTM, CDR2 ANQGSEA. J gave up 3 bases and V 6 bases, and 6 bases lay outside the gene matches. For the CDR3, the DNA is TGCAGCGTGACCGGGACAGGGGGCATCTACGAGCAGTACTTC. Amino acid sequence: CSVTGTGGIYEQYF.

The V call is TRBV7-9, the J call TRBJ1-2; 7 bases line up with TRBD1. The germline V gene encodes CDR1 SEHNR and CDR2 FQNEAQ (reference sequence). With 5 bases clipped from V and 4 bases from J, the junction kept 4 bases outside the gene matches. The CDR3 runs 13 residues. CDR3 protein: CASSEQGTYGYTF. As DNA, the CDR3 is TGTGCCAGCAGCGAACAGGGGACCTATGGCTACACCTTC.

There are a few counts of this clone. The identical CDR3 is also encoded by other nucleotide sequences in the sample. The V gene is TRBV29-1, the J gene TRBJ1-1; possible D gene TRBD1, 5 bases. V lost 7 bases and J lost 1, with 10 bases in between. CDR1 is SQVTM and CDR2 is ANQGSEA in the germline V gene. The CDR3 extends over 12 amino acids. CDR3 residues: CSGGTANTEAFF. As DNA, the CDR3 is TGCAGCGGCGGGACGGCGAACACTGAAGCTTTCTTT.

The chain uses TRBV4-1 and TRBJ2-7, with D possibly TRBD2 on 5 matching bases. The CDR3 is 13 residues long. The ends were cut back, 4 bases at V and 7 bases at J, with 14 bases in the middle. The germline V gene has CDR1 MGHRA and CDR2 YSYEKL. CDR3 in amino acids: CASSPLGSAEQYF. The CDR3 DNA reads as TGCGCCAGCAGCCCTCTGGGGAGTGCGGAGCAGTACTTC.

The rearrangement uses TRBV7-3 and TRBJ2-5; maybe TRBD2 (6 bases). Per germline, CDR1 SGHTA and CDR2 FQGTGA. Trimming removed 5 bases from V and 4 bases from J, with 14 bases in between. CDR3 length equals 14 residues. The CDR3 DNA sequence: TGTGCCAGCAGCCTTGGAGGGGCTGGAGAGACCCAGTACTTC. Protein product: CASSLGGAGETQYF.

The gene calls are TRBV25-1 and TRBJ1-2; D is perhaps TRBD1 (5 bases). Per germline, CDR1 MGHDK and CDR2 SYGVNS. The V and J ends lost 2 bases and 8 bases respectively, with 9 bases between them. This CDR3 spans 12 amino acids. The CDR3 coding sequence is TGTGCCAGCAGTGAACTGACAGCAGGCTACACCTTC. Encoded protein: CASSELTAGYTF.

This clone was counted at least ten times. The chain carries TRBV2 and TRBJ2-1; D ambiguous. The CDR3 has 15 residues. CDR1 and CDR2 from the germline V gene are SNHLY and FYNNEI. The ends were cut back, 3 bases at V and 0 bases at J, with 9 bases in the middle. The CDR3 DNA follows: TGTGCCAGCAGTGAGGGGTTCCGCTCCTACAATGAGCAGTTCTTC. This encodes CASSEGFRSYNEQFF.

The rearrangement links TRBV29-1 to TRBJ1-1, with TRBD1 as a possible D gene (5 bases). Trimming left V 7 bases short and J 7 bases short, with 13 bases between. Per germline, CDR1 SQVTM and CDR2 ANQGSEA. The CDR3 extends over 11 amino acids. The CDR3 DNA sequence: TGCAGCGCTAGGAGGGGCGATGAAGCTTTCTTT. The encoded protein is CSARRGDEAFF.

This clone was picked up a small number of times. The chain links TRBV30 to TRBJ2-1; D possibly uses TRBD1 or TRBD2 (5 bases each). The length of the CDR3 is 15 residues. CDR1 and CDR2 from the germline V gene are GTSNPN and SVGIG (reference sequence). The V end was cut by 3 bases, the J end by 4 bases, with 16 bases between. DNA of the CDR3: TGTGCCTGGAGCGGGGACCTTACTGGATACAATGAGCAGTTCTTC. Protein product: CAWSGDLTGYNEQFF.

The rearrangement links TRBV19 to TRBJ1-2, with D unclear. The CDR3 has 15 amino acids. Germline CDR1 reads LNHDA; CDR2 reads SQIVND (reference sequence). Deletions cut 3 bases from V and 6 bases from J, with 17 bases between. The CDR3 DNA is TGTGCCAGTAGTATGGGCCAGATATTGACGAATGGCTACACCTTC. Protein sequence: CASSMGQILTNGYTF.

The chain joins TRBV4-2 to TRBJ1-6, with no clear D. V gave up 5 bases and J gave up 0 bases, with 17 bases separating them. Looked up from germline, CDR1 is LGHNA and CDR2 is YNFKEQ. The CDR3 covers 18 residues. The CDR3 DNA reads TGTGCCAGCAGCAGGAAGGAGGACGGGAGCTCCTATAATTCACCCCTCCACTTT. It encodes CASSRKEDGSSYNSPLHF.

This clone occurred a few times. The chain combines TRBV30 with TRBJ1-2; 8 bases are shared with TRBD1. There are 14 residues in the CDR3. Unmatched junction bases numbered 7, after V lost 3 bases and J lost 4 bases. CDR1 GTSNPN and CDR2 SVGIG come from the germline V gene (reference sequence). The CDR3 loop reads CAWRDRVKSYGYTF. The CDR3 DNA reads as TGTGCCTGGAGGGACAGGGTCAAGTCCTATGGCTACACCTTC.

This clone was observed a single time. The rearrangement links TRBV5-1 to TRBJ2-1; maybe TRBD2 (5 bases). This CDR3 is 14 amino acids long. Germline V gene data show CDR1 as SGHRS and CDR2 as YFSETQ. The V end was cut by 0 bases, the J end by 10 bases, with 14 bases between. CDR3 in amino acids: CASSLVEDLGEQFF. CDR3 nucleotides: TGCGCCAGCAGCTTGGTGGAGGACCTGGGGGAGCAGTTCTTC.

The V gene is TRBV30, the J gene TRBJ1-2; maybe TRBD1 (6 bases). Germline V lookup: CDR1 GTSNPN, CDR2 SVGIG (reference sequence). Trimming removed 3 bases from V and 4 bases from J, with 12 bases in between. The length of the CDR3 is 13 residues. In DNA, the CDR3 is TGTGCCTGGAGGGTTGGGGGCGGCTATGGCTACACCTTC. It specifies CAWRVGGGYGYTF.

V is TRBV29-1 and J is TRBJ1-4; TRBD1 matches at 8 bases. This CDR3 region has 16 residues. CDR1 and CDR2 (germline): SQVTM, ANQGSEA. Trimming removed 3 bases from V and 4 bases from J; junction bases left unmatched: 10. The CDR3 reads CSVDFSGGRGNEKLFF. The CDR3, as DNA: TGCAGCGTTGATTTTTCAGGGGGCCGCGGTAATGAAAAACTGTTTTTT.

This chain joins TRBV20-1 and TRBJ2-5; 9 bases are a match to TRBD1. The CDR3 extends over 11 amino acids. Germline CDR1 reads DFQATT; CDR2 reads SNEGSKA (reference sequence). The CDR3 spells CRVGTGETQYF. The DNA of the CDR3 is TGCAGGGTCGGGACAGGGGAGACCCAGTACTTC.

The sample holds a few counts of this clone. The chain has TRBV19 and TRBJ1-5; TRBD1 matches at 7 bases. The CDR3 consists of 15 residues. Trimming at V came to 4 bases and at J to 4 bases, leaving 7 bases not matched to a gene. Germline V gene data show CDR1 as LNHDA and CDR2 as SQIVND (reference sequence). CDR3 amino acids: CASSRLGDSNQPQHF. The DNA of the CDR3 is TGTGCCAGTAGTAGACTCGGGGACAGTAATCAGCCCCAGCATTTT.